These 2 T cell receptor beta chains came from one sample sequenced in a study of blood T cell repertoires in COVID-19. Generated by immunoSEQ multiplex PCR, the TCRdb table keeps only in-frame clones and is missing some. Here the sample spans fewer than 400,000 clones, 80% to 90% being singletons. The sequenced sample was peripheral blood. These TCRs come from a young man with active or convalescent COVID-19.

The CDR3 protein is CASSFGWQGGTNEKLFF. Here the CDR3 DNA reads TGTGCCAGCAGTTTCGGGTGGCAGGGGGGAACTAATGAAAAACTGTTTTTT. The gene calls are TRBV28 and TRBJ1-4; 7 nucleotides agree with TRBD1. CDR1 is MDHEN, CDR2 SYDVKM, per germline. The CDR3 has 17 amino acids. Trimming removed 3 bases from V and 1 base from J; junction bases left unmatched: 8.

This clone appeared a few times. The rearrangement joins TRBV11-2 to TRBJ2-4, with D maybe TRBD1 (6 bases). From germline, CDR1 is SGHAT and CDR2 FQNNGV. The CDR3 is 15 amino acids. The V end was cut by 5 bases, the J end by 5 bases, with 16 bases between. Here the CDR3 DNA reads TGTGCCAGCAGCCCATACGCCAGGGGCCAAAACATTCAGTACTTC. Protein: CASSPYARGQNIQYF.